Listed here are 10 T cell receptor beta chains from one sample, sequenced in a study of shared clonotypes between healthy human individuals. Libraries were prepared by immunoSEQ multiplex PCR; TCRdb keeps only in-frame clonotypes and omits some of them. The data contain approximately 500,000 clones, 65% to 85% of them seen just once; the ten biggest clones take up approximately 11%. The sample consisted of PBMCs. The receptors were sampled from a woman aged 35 to 49 in good health. Some clones in this sample may be carry-over from other donors' samples.

V usage is TRBV5-5 and J usage is TRBJ1-3; possible D gene TRBD1, 5 bases. This CDR3 spans 17 amino acids. V dropped 0 bases and J dropped 1 base, with 14 bases sitting between them. From germline, CDR1 is SGHKS and CDR2 YYEKEE (reference sequence). CDR3 DNA: TGTGCCAGCAGCTTGGATTTAGGGGTTTGGTCTGGAAACACCATATATTTT. It codes for CASSLDLGVWSGNTIYF.

The rearrangement links TRBV7-9 to TRBJ1-4; D is undetermined. Deletions cut 2 bases from V and 3 bases from J, with 7 bases between. This CDR3 is built from 14 residues. In germline, CDR1 is SEHNR, CDR2 FQNEAQ (reference sequence). CDR3 protein: CASSLQGSNEKLFF. The CDR3 DNA follows: TGTGCCAGCAGCTTACAAGGATCTAATGAAAAACTGTTTTTT.

In its sample, this clone was seen many times. This sample also contains other DNA sequences that code for the same CDR3. The rearrangement uses TRBV5-6 and TRBJ2-1, with D unclear. Germline-derived CDR1 and CDR2 are SGHDT and YYEEEE. V lost 4 bases and J lost 5, with 4 bases in between. The CDR3 contains 11 residues. The CDR3 DNA follows: TGTGCCAGCAGCCTAAACAATGAGCAGTTCTTC. This sequence encodes CASSLNNEQFF.

Note on this clone: This probably arose from a read error, given a far larger clone one base away. The chain is built from TRBV5-6 and TRBJ2-7; D might be TRBD2 (5 bases). Germline V lookup: CDR1 SGHDT, CDR2 YYEEEE. The CDR3 spans 14 residues. The V end lost 4 bases, the J end lost 3 bases, and 14 bases lay between the germline ends. This chain's CDR3 is CASSPRPSSYEQYF. CDR3 nucleotide sequence: TGTGCCAGCAGCCCCCGACCTAGCAGCTACGAGCAGTACTTC.

The CDR3: CASSLDGLAGRNEQFF. CDR3 sequence (DNA): TGTGCCAGCAGCTTAGATGGCCTAGCGGGAAGGAATGAGCAGTTCTTC. This rearrangement joins TRBV11-3 to TRBJ2-1; 9 nucleotides align to TRBD2. With V trimmed by 0 bases and J by 7 bases, 7 bases remained unmatched. CDR1 and CDR2 (germline): SGHNT, YENEEA. This CDR3 region has 16 residues.

The J gene is TRBJ2-5, the V gene TRBV7-2; possibly TRBD2 for D (6 bases). V lost 5 bases, J lost 5 bases, and 15 bases lay in between. The CDR3 is made up of 14 amino acids. Germline-derived CDR1 and CDR2 are SGHTA and FQGNSA. The DNA of the CDR3 is TGTGCCAGCAGCCCCATACTAGCTAAGGAGACCCAGTACTTC. It specifies CASSPILAKETQYF.

This clone was seen a handful of times. This chain uses TRBV5-1 with TRBJ1-1; D is perhaps TRBD1 (5 bases). V was pared by 4 bases and J by 4 bases, with 14 bases between. This CDR3 contains 14 residues. The germline CDR1 and CDR2 sequences are SGHRS and YFSETQ. The CDR3: CASSLEGMGTEAFF. The CDR3, as DNA: TGCGCCAGCAGCCTAGAGGGGATGGGCACTGAAGCTTTCTTT.

The V and J genes are TRBV27 and TRBJ2-7; 9 positions agree with TRBD1. CDR3 length: 14 residues. V gave up 8 bases and J gave up 4 bases; unmatched junction bases: 9. CDR1 MNHEY and CDR2 SMNVEV come from the germline V gene (reference sequence). The CDR3 protein is CASGAGDREYEQYF. The CDR3 DNA reads as TGTGCCAGCGGGGCGGGGGACAGGGAGTACGAGCAGTACTTC.

The rearrangement joins TRBV2 to TRBJ1-2; D gene ambiguous. Trimming removed 4 bases from V and 7 bases from J, with 13 bases in between. Germline-derived CDR1 and CDR2 are SNHLY and FYNNEI. The CDR3 consists of 13 residues. In nucleotides, the CDR3 is TGTGCCAGCAGTGGGTGGGGAGAGGGTGGCTACACCTTC. Its protein is CASSGWGEGGYTF.

The chain combines TRBV4-3 with TRBJ2-3; TRBD2 aligns across 7 bases. CDR3 length: 14 amino acids. CDR1 and CDR2 from the germline V gene are LGHNA and YSLEER. After removal of 1 base from V and 4 bases from J, the junction contained 2 bases not matched to a gene. The CDR3 region has the DNA TGCGCCAGCAGCCAAGGACTAGCATCAGATACGCAGTATTTT. It yields the protein CASSQGLASDTQYF.